This T cell receptor (beta chain) stems from a study of cytomegalovirus exposure and HLA in healthy donors. The repertoire was sequenced with immunoSEQ multiplex PCR; TCRdb's copy has only in-frame clones and lacks some. The data contain 150,000 to 200,000 clones, roughly 91% of them singletons. This CDR3 has 12 amino acids. V dropped 10 bases and J dropped 5; count of bases not matched to a gene: 3. Looked up from germline, CDR1 is LNHDA and CDR2 is SQIVND (reference sequence). The chain recombines TRBV19 with TRBJ1-5, with 9 positions matching TRBD1. The sequencing sample was made of PBMCs. This clonotype was sampled from a woman between 18 and 30 years old in good health and CMV-seropositive. In DNA, the CDR3 is TGTGCCATTCGACAGGGGGATCAGCCCCAGCATTTT. Translating it yields CAIRQGDQPQHF.